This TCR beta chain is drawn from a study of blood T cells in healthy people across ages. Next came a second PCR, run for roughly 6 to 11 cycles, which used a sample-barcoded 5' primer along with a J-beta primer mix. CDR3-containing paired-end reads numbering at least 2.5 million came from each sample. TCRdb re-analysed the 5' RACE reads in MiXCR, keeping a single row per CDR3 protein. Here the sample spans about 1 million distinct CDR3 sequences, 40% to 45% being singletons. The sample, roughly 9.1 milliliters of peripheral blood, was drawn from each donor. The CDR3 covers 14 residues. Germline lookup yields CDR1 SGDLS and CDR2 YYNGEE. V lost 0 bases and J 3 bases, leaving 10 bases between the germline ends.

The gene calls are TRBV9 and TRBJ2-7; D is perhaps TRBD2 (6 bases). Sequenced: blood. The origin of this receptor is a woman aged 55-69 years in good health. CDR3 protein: CASSVEPTSYEQYF. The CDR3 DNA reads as TGTGCCAGCAGCGTAGAGCCGACTAGCTACGAGCAGTACTTC.